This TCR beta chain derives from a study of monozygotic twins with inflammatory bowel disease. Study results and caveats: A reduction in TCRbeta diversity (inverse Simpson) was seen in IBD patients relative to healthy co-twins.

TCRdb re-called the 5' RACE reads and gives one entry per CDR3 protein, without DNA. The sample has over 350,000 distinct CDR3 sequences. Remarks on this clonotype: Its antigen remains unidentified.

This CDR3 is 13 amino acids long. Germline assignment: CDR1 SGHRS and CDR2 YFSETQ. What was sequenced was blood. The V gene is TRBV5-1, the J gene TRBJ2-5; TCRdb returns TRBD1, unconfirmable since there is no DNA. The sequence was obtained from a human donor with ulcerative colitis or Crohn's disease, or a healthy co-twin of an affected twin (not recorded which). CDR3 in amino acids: CASSTDGKETQYF.